The clone carrying this T cell receptor (beta chain) was seen more than once but under ten times. CDR3 length equals 16 residues. V lost 5 bases, J lost 7 bases, and 11 bases stayed unmatched. CDR1 SNHLY and CDR2 FYNNEI come from the germline V gene. The source of the sample is a study of T cell responses to AZD1222 COVID-19 vaccine. TCRdb's copy holds only in-frame clones and misses some; the assay was immunoSEQ multiplex PCR. The sample consists of around 200,000 clones, roughly 94% of them appearing once. This TCR was sampled from an adult who received the AZD1222 COVID-19 vaccine. V usage is TRBV2 and J usage is TRBJ1-4; 9 bases map to TRBD1. The material was peripheral blood, obtained 28 days after the second AZD1222 dose. The chain's CDR3 is CASSSYGDRAREKLFF. DNA of the CDR3: TGTGCCAGCAGTTCCTACGGGGACAGGGCGCGTGAAAAACTGTTTTTT.